This T cell receptor beta chain was retrieved from a study of PD-L1 blockade in urothelial cancer. Study summary: The patients first took atezolizumab in the mid-2010s, receiving 1,200 mg intravenously every 3 weeks. In terms of prior chemotherapy, patients had received 0 to 3 regimens. After treatment start, blood was analyzed at 3 weeks (second dose) and at 6 weeks.

As for time point: pretreatment peripheral blood. TCRdb keeps only in-frame clones here, not all; method: immunoSEQ multiplex PCR. The table has approximately 70,000 clones, 84% seen once. Whole-study results and caveats: Durable benefit accompanied greater 3-week expansion of tumor-associated blood clones.

Regarding this clone: The antigen remains unidentified.

Germline lookup yields CDR1 SGHRS and CDR2 YFSETQ. Trimming removed 4 bases from V and 5 bases from J; junction bases left unmatched: 4. CDR3 length: 14 residues. This specimen consisted of PBMCs, obtained around atezolizumab (anti-PD-L1) treatment. This clonotype was obtained from a woman between 70 and 85 years old with urothelial cancer. The chain joins TRBV5-1 to TRBJ2-3; 10 bases agree with TRBD1. The CDR3 coding sequence is TGCGCCAGCAGCCCGGGGACAGGGGAAGATACGCAGTATTTT. Translating gives CASSPGTGEDTQYF.